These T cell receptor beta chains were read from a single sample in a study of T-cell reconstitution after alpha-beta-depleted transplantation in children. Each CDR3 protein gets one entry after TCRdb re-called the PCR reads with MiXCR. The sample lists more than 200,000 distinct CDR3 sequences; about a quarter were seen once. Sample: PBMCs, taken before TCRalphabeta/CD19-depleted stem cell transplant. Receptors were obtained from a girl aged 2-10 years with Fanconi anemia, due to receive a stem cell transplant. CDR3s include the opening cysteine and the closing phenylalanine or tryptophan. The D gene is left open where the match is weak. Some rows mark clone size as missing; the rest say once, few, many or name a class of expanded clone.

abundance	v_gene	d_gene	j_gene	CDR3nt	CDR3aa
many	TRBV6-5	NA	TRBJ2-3	TGTGCCAGCAGTTACAGTAGCGTTCCCACAGATACGCAGTATTTT	CASSYSSVPTDTQYF
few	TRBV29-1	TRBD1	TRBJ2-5	TGCAGCTCGCTGACAGGGGGCGAGGAGACCCAGTACTTC	CSSLTGGEETQYF
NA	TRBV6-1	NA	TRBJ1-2	TGTGCCAGCACTCTTAGCTCGGGCAAAGCGTCCTATGGCTACACCTTC	CASTLSSGKASYGYTF
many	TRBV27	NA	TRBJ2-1	TGTGCCAGCAGTTCTTCTACGTACAATGAGCAGTTCTTC	CASSSSTYNEQFF
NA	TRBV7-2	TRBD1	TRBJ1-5	TGTGCCAGCAGCTCCCAGGGGGGTCAGCCCCAGCATTTT	CASSSQGGQPQHF
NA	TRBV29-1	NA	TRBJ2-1	TGCAGCGTTGAAGGGCAGGGGGGCGACAATGAGCAGTTCTTC	CSVEGQGGDNEQFF
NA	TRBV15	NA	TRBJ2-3	TGTGCCACCAGCAGGTCCGGGACGGCTAGCACAGATACGCAGTATTTT	CATSRSGTASTDTQYF
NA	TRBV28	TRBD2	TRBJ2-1	TGTGCCAGCAGTACTCAATGGGCGGGGGGTACTAATAGCTCCTACAATGAGCAGTTCTTC	CASSTQWAGGTNSSYNEQFF
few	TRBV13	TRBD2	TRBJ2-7	TGTGCCAGCAGCTTAGACCCCGGGACTAGCTATCACAATGAGCAGTACTTC	CASSLDPGTSYHNEQYF
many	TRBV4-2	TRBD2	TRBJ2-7	TGTGCCAGCAGCCAAGGCCGGCGGGAGGGGCACTACGAGCAGTACTTC	CASSQGRREGHYEQYF
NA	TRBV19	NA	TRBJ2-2	TGTGCCAGTAGTATGGCCCAGCGGGTATACACCGGGGAGCTGTTTTTT	CASSMAQRVYTGELFF
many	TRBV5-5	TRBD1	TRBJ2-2	TGTGCCAGCAGCTGGCCGGGACAGGGGAGCACCGGGGAGCTGTTTTTT	CASSWPGQGSTGELFF
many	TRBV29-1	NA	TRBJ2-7	TGCAGCGTTTCGGGCGGGACAGTTAGTATCCACGAGCAGTACTTC	CSVSGGTVSIHEQYF
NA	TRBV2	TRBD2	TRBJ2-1	TGTGCCAGCAGTGACGGACGGGACTACTACAATGAGCAGTTCTTC	CASSDGRDYYNEQFF
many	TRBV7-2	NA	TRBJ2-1	TGTGCCAGCAGCTTATGGGGGCTAGGGGGTAATGAGCAGTTCTTC	CASSLWGLGGNEQFF
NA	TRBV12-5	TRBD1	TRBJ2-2	TGTGCTAGTGGTTGGGCGACAGGGGTGGACACCGGGGAGCTGTTTTTT	CASGWATGVDTGELFF
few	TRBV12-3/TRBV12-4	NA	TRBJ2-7	TGTGCCAGCAGTTCCCGACAGGATCCCTACGAGCAGTACTTC	CASSSRQDPYEQYF
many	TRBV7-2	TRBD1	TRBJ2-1	TGTGCCAGCAGCCATTTAACCCGACAGGGGGGGATCAATGAGCAGTTCTTC	CASSHLTRQGGINEQFF
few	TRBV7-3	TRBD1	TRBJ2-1	TGTGCCAGCAGCGTAAACAGGGGCTCCTACAATGAGCAGTTCTTC	CASSVNRGSYNEQFF
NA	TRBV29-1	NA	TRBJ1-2	TGCAGCGTTGATCAGGGAGGCGGCTACACCTTC	CSVDQGGGYTF
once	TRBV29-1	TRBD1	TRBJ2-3	TGCAGCGGTAGGGACAGACTAAGCACAGATACGCAGTATTTT	CSGRDRLSTDTQYF
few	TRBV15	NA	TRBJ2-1	TGTGCCACCAGCAGAGATATTCCCACCCTTGGGCGGGAAGCCGACAATGAGCAGTTCTTC	CATSRDIPTLGREADNEQFF
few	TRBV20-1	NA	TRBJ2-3	TGCAGTGCTCACCTGGCAGATACGCAGTATTTT	CSAHLADTQYF
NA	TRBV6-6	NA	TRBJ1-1	TGTGCCAGCAGCACTGAAGCTTTCTTT	CASSTEAFF
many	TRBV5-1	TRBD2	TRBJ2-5	TGCGCCAGCAGCACACGACTAGCGGGAGCTGAGACCCAGTACTTC	CASSTRLAGAETQYF
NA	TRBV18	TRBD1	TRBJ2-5	TGTGCCAGCTCACCGCAGAGACAGGGGGATCAAGAGACCCAGTACTTC	CASSPQRQGDQETQYF
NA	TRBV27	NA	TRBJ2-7	TGTGCCAGCAGTTTATACTTTGGGGGAGACGAGCAGTACTTC	CASSLYFGGDEQYF